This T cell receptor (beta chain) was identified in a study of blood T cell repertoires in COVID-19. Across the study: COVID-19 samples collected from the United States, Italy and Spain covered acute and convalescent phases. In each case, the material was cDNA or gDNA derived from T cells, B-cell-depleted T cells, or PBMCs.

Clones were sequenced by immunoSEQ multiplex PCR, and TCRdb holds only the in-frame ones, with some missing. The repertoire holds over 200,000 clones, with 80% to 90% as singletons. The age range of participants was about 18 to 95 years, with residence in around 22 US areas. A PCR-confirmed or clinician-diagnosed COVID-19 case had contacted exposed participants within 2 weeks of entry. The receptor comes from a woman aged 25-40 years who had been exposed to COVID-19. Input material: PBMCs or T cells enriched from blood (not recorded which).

The CDR3 loop reads CASSLLASRNTGELFF. The CDR3 nucleotides are TGTGCCAGCAGCTTATTAGCGTCGCGCAACACCGGGGAGCTGTTTTTT. V and J are TRBV7-2 and TRBJ2-2; D may be TRBD2 (5 bases). Trimming removed 2 bases from V and 2 bases from J, with 12 bases in between. The germline V gene encodes CDR1 SGHTA and CDR2 FQGNSA. CDR3 length: 16 amino acids.